This T cell receptor beta chain was sequenced for a study of OX40 agonist ivuxolimab in advanced cancers. Study conclusions and caveats: Expanded clones belonging to CD8+ T cells outnumbered, on average, those of CD4+.

Points on this clone: The target antigen is unknown.

Sequencing was performed with immunoSEQ multiplex PCR; in TCRdb, only in-frame clones are kept and a portion is missing. Seen here are roughly 11,000 clones, 81% observed once, and the top ten hold roughly 13%. The CDR3 runs to 13 residues. Trimming removed 8 bases from V and 4 bases from J, with 14 bases in between. Germline values: CDR1 SNHLY, CDR2 FYNNEI. This material consisted of CD4+ or CD8+ T cells sorted from blood, taken in a trial of the OX40 agonist ivuxolimab. The clonotype comes from an adult with an advanced solid tumor such as melanoma, head and neck, liver or kidney cancer. This chain uses TRBV2 with TRBJ1-2; TRBD1 is a possible D gene (6 bases). This CDR3 reads CASLEGGVYGYTF. The DNA of the CDR3 is TGTGCCAGCTTAGAAGGGGGTGTCTATGGCTACACCTTC.